This is a list of T cell receptor beta chains from one sample in a study of neurological immune-mediated disorders. From the 5' RACE reads, TCRdb called clonotypes with MiXCR, one entry per CDR3 protein. Of 45,000 to 60,000 distinct CDR3 sequences listed, 12% are singletons. What was sequenced was PBMCs. The receptors shown here come from a male donor with HTLV-1-associated myelopathy (HAM/TSP). Both conserved end residues are part of each CDR3. A D gene is named only where the DNA matches it firmly. Not every row has a clone size; where given, it reads once, few, many or a size class.

clone size: many; V gene: TRBV5-1; J gene: TRBJ2-2; D gene: TRBD1; CDR3 DNA: TGCGCCAGCAGCCCGACAGGGGCTGGCGGGGAGCTGTTTTTT; CDR3 protein: CASSPTGAGGELFF
clone size: many; V gene: TRBV5-6; J gene: TRBJ2-1; D gene: TRBD2; CDR3 DNA: TGTGCCAGCAGCGGCCTTTTTAGCGGGGGGGCCATTGGCAATGAGCAGTTCTTC; CDR3 protein: CASSGLFSGGAIGNEQFF
clone size: many; V gene: TRBV11-2; J gene: TRBJ2-3; D gene: .; CDR3 DNA: TGTGCCAGCAGCTTAGAGGGGGGGCTTATAGATACGCAGTATTTT; CDR3 protein: CASSLEGGLIDTQYF
clone size: many; V gene: TRBV27; J gene: TRBJ2-7; D gene: TRBD1; CDR3 DNA: TGTGCCAGCAGCCTCACAGGGGGCCCCTACGAGCAGTACTTC; CDR3 protein: CASSLTGGPYEQYF
clone size: many; V gene: TRBV29-1; J gene: TRBJ2-7; D gene: .; CDR3 DNA: TGCAGCGTCAGGGACGGTCCCTACGAGCAGTACTTC; CDR3 protein: CSVRDGPYEQYF
clone size: .; V gene: TRBV5-3; J gene: TRBJ2-5; D gene: .; CDR3 DNA: TGTGCCAGAAGCTCAATCGGACGGGAGACCCAGTACTTC; CDR3 protein: CARSSIGRETQYF
clone size: many; V gene: TRBV20-1; J gene: TRBJ1-2; D gene: TRBD1; CDR3 DNA: TGCAGTGCTAGCTGGGACAGGCCCTATGGCTACACCTTC; CDR3 protein: CSASWDRPYGYTF
clone size: many; V gene: TRBV10-3; J gene: TRBJ2-1; D gene: TRBD1; CDR3 DNA: TGTGCCATCAGTGAGTTGACAGGGGGCGGAGATGAGCAGTTCTTC; CDR3 protein: CAISELTGGGDEQFF
clone size: many; V gene: TRBV28; J gene: TRBJ2-7; D gene: .; CDR3 DNA: TGTGCCACCCGTTTTGGACAGCCCTCCTACGAGCAGTACTTC; CDR3 protein: CATRFGQPSYEQYF
clone size: many; V gene: TRBV15; J gene: TRBJ2-5; D gene: .; CDR3 DNA: TGTGCCACCAGCAGACTAAGGGCCTTAGGGGAGACCCAGTACTTC; CDR3 protein: CATSRLRALGETQYF
clone size: many; V gene: TRBV7-6; J gene: TRBJ2-7; D gene: .; CDR3 DNA: TGTGCCAGCAGCTTAGGCCACGGGGACTACGAGCAGTACTTC; CDR3 protein: CASSLGHGDYEQYF
clone size: few; V gene: TRBV7-7; J gene: TRBJ1-4; D gene: .; CDR3 DNA: TGTGCTAGCAGCCCATCCGGTGCTAATGAAAAACTGTTTTTT; CDR3 protein: CASSPSGANEKLFF
clone size: many; V gene: TRBV5-1; J gene: TRBJ1-2; D gene: .; CDR3 DNA: TGCGCCAGCAGCTTGGAGGGGGTTAACTATGGCTACACCTTC; CDR3 protein: CASSLEGVNYGYTF
clone size: few; V gene: TRBV7-2; J gene: TRBJ2-2; D gene: TRBD1; CDR3 DNA: TGTGCCAGCAGCAGGGACAGGAGGTCGTCCGGGGAGCTGTTTTTT; CDR3 protein: CASSRDRRSSGELFF